The clone carrying this T cell receptor (beta chain) came up once. Libraries were prepared by immunoSEQ multiplex PCR; TCRdb keeps only in-frame clonotypes and omits some of them. The repertoire holds 200,000 to 300,000 clones, with more than 75% as singletons. The sample belongs to a study of blood T cell repertoires in COVID-19. Participant reports of clinical history set cohort assignment. Among Cohort 3 donors, those recovered had two negative PCRs, clearance, or symptom resolution. Germline loops: CDR1 SEHNR, CDR2 FQNEAQ (reference sequence). V was shortened by 3 bases and J by 0 bases, with 12 bases between the two germline ends. The CDR3 is 15 amino acids.

Sequencing was done on a sample of PBMCs or T cells enriched from blood (not recorded which). The V call is TRBV7-9, the J call TRBJ2-7, with D possibly being TRBD2 (6 bases). The source of this sequence is a woman aged 50 to 60 who had recovered from COVID-19. CDR3 nucleotides: TGTGCCAGCAGCTTGTTCACCGGGAGCTCCTACGAGCAGTACTTC. This encodes CASSLFTGSSYEQYF.